Following are 32 T cell receptor beta chains from one sample sequenced in a study of T cells after yellow fever vaccination. Using its own MiXCR run on the 5' RACE reads, TCRdb lists one record per CDR3 protein. The sample holds 250,000 or so distinct CDR3 sequences; about 3.5% are singletons and the top ten take around 19%. The sample consisted of PBMCs, taken 15 days after the yellow fever booster vaccination. These receptors were collected from a man aged 18 to 35 who received the YFV17D yellow fever vaccine.

About this clonotype itself: A much larger clone differs from this one at a single base, so this may be a read error. V gene TRBV24-1 combines with J gene TRBJ1-1, with a tentative D call TRBD1 (5 bases). Germline CDR1 and CDR2: KGHDR and SFDVKD. The CDR3 sequence is 15 residues long. Trimming pared 3 bases from V and 2 bases from J, leaving 12 bases between. The CDR3, as DNA: TGTGCCACCAGTGATGGGCATGGGGGTAACACTGAAGCTTTCTTT. Its protein is CATSDGHGGNTEAFF.

The chain employs TRBV9 and TRBJ2-3; TRBD1 aligns across 12 bases. This CDR3 region has 15 residues. Germline CDR1 and CDR2: SGDLS and YYNGEE. J was trimmed by 4 bases and V by 4 bases; bases with no gene match: 4. CDR3 sequence (DNA): TGTGCCAGCAGCTTGGGACAGGGGGCCTCAGATACGCAGTATTTT. It is translated as CASSLGQGASDTQYF.

This clonotype was found many times. The CDR3 DNA reads as TGCGCCAGCAGCTTTGGGGGGGTCAATCAGCCCCAGCATTTT. As protein: CASSFGGVNQPQHF. The chain has TRBV5-1 and TRBJ1-5, with D possibly TRBD1 on 5 matching bases. The ends were cut back, 2 bases at V and 3 bases at J, with 9 bases in the middle. This CDR3 region has 14 residues. CDR1 is SGHRS, CDR2 YFSETQ, per germline.

This clonotype was picked up many times. The V and J genes are TRBV5-5 and TRBJ2-1; 10 bases are shared with TRBD1. V was pared by 4 bases and J by 8 bases, with 9 bases of the junction left unmatched. The CDR3 covers 15 residues. The V gene's germline CDR1 is SGHKS and CDR2 YYEKEE (reference sequence). The DNA for the CDR3 is TGTGCCAGCAGCATCGGACAGGGGGGCGGGTATGAGCAGTTCTTC. It encodes CASSIGQGGGYEQFF.

This clonotype was detected ten times or more. This chain connects TRBV7-2 to TRBJ2-3, with 7 bases fitting TRBD1. The CDR3 runs 14 residues. V was pared by 1 base and J by 6 bases, with 4 bases of the junction left unmatched. CDR1 SGHTA and CDR2 FQGNSA come from the germline V gene. CDR3 DNA: TGTGCCAGCAGCTTAGTAGGGGGCAGGGATACGCAGTATTTT. Protein product: CASSLVGGRDTQYF.

This clonotype was seen a handful of times. The rearrangement uses TRBV27 and TRBJ2-5; the match to TRBD2 covers 7 bases. This CDR3 has 14 residues. Germline-derived CDR1 and CDR2 are MNHEY and SMNVEV (reference sequence). V lost 8 bases to trimming and J lost 2 bases; unmatched junction nucleotides: 8. The CDR3 sequence is CASSMTAGQETQYF. Here the CDR3 DNA reads TGTGCCAGCTCCATGACAGCGGGGCAAGAGACCCAGTACTTC.

This clonotype was detected many times. The CDR3: CASSFTAVGQEPYEQYV. CDR3 nucleotides: TGTGCCAGCAGCTTCACCGCCGTAGGACAGGAGCCTTACGAGCAGTACGTC. The chain couples TRBV11-2 to TRBJ2-7, with 7 nucleotides matching TRBD1. Germline V gene data show CDR1 as SGHAT and CDR2 as FQNNGV. The CDR3 is made up of 17 amino acids. V lost 3 bases to trimming and J lost 4 bases; unmatched junction nucleotides: 15.

This clonotype was counted ten times or more. The chain joins TRBV7-9 to TRBJ2-5, with D tentatively TRBD1 (6 bases). The V gene lost 4 bases and the J gene lost 2 bases, with 17 bases spanning the gap. This CDR3 contains 16 residues. CDR1 is SEHNR and CDR2 is FQNEAQ in the germline V gene (reference sequence). The CDR3 DNA follows: TGTGCCAGCAGCTCAGGCAGGGGCTATATACAAGAGACCCAGTACTTC. Translating gives CASSSGRGYIQETQYF.

This clonotype was seen many times. The chain combines TRBV6-2 or TRBV6-3 with TRBJ2-7; 7 bases match TRBD2. The V gene end was trimmed by 5 bases and the J gene end by 2 bases; junction bases not matched to a gene: 6. The CDR3 runs 14 residues. Per germline, CDR1 MNHEY and CDR2 SVGEGT. The CDR3: CASSTTGGPYEQYV. CDR3 coding DNA: TGTGCCAGCAGTACCACGGGGGGACCCTACGAGCAGTACGTC.

At least ten counts were recorded for this clonotype. The chain employs TRBV20-1 and TRBJ2-5; TRBD1 might be the D (5 bases). In germline, CDR1 is DFQATT, CDR2 SNEGSKA (reference sequence). This CDR3 is built from 14 residues. V was trimmed by 7 bases and J by 4 bases, leaving 19 bases between them. The CDR3 is CSGGASSLAETQYF. The CDR3 nucleotides read TGCAGTGGTGGGGCTTCCTCCCTCGCAGAGACCCAGTACTTC.

Ten or more counts support this clonotype. The chain uses TRBV7-8 and TRBJ2-7; no clear D. The CDR3 spans 16 residues. Trimming left V 2 bases short and J 0 bases short, with 14 bases between. CDR1 and CDR2 (germline): SGHVS, FQNEAQ. In DNA, the CDR3 is TGTGCCAGCAGCTTAAATCCATCGTCATTCTCCTACGAGCAGTACGTC. It specifies CASSLNPSSFSYEQYV.

Many counts were recorded for this clonotype. The chain uses TRBV7-9 and TRBJ1-1; the D gene is possibly TRBD1 (5 bases). CDR3 length: 14 residues. The germline V and J ends were trimmed by 7 bases and 4 bases, with 16 bases remaining between them. From germline, CDR1 is SEHNR and CDR2 FQNEAQ (reference sequence). The chain's CDR3 is CASTRDGTFTEAFF. In DNA, the CDR3 is TGTGCCAGCACCCGGGACGGGACCTTCACTGAAGCTTTCTTT.

This clonotype was counted many times. V usage is TRBV23-1 and J usage is TRBJ2-7; TRBD1 matches 10 bases. TRBV23-1 is classed as an ORF, of uncertain function. The CDR3 runs to 16 residues. V was clipped by 0 bases and J by 2 bases; unmatched bases: 4. DNA of the CDR3: TGCGCCAGCAGTCAATCCCGACAGGGGGCGCCCTACGAGCAGTACGTC. Encoded protein: CASSQSRQGAPYEQYV.

At least ten counts were recorded for this clonotype. The CDR3 DNA sequence: TGTGCCAGCAGTTTACGTTGGGGGGACGCTAATGAAAAACTGTTTTTT. As protein: CASSLRWGDANEKLFF. The chain has TRBV28 and TRBJ1-4, with D tentatively TRBD1 (5 bases). With 2 bases removed from V and 3 bases from J, the gap between germline ends came to 13 bases. Germline V CDR1 and CDR2: MDHEN, SYDVKM. The CDR3 loop spans 16 amino acids.

This clonotype was seen ten or more times. V and J are TRBV5-5 and TRBJ2-3; a weak D match, TRBD2 (6 bases). V was clipped by 6 bases and J by 5 bases, with 16 bases between them. The CDR3 runs to 14 residues. The germline V gene encodes CDR1 SGHKS and CDR2 YYEKEE (reference sequence). CDR3 nucleotide sequence: TGTGCCAGCACCTTTTGGAGGGATGTAGATACGCAGTATTTT. This translates into CASTFWRDVDTQYF.

This clonotype occurred a few times. The V call is TRBV11-3, the J call TRBJ2-1; 9 nucleotides line up with TRBD1. V lost 4 bases to trimming and J lost 6 bases; unmatched junction nucleotides: 7. The CDR3 contains 15 residues. The germline V gene encodes CDR1 SGHNT and CDR2 YENEEA. The CDR3 coding sequence is TGTGCCAGCAGCTCCCGGGACAGGGAGCTCAATGAGCAGTTCTTC. Translation gives CASSSRDRELNEQFF. The complete variable domain, with remaining parts taken from reference TRBV11-3 and TRBJ2-1, reads EAGVVQSPRYKIIEKKQPVAFWCNPISGHNTLYWYLQNLGQGPELLIRYENEEAVDDSQLPKDRFSAERLKGVDSTLKIQPAELGDSAVYLCASSSRDRELNEQFFGPGTRLTVL.

Ten or more counts support this clonotype. CDR3 amino acids: CASSVIGGGPSAKNIQYF. CDR3 sequence (DNA): TGTGCCAGCAGTGTCATTGGCGGGGGTCCTTCAGCCAAAAACATTCAGTACTTC. The chain uses TRBV25-1 and TRBJ2-4, with TRBD2 identical over 7 bases. V lost 4 bases, J lost 0 bases, and 12 bases stayed unmatched. This CDR3 is built from 18 residues. CDR1 is MGHDK, CDR2 SYGVNS, per germline.

This clonotype showed up many times. This chain links TRBV6-2 or TRBV6-3 with TRBJ2-7, with a tentative D call TRBD2 (6 bases). V shed 0 bases and J shed 7 bases, with 7 bases lying between them. This CDR3 contains 12 residues. Germline V lookup: CDR1 MNHEY, CDR2 SVGEGT. This chain's CDR3 is CASSYSRGEQYF. The CDR3 region has the DNA TGTGCCAGCAGTTACTCGCGGGGAGAGCAGTACTTC.

This clonotype was counted ten times or more. Mismatch with germline at one junction end may stem from a read error. The chain recombines TRBV4-1 with TRBJ2-3; D is possibly TRBD1 (6 bases). The CDR3 covers 15 residues. CDR1 MGHRA and CDR2 YSYEKL come from the germline V gene. The CDR3 nucleotides read TGCGCCAGCAACCAAAACAGGGACCCCACAGATACGCAGTATTTT. Translated: CASNQNRDPTDTQYF.

This clonotype has a count of ten or more. The chain joins TRBV12-3 or TRBV12-4 to TRBJ2-2; a weak D match, TRBD2 (5 bases). V shed 3 bases and J shed 6 bases, with 14 bases lying between them. The CDR3 runs to 15 residues. The CDR3 sequence: CASSLSGMASGELFF. CDR3 bases: TGTGCCAGCAGTTTGTCGGGAATGGCTTCCGGGGAGCTGTTTTTT.

Many counts were recorded for this clonotype. The J gene is TRBJ2-4, the V gene TRBV5-1, with a tentative D call TRBD2 (7 bases). V was clipped by 1 base and J by 1 base, with 15 bases between them. Per germline, CDR1 SGHRS and CDR2 YFSETQ. CDR3 length: 17 amino acids. CDR3 nucleotide sequence: TGCGCCAGCAGCTTGTCACGGGGGGCTGCTGCCAAAAACATTCAGTACTTC. It is translated as CASSLSRGAAAKNIQYF.

This clonotype has ten or more counts. J is TRBJ2-4 and V is TRBV20-1; perhaps TRBD2 as D (5 bases). Trimming pared 0 bases from V and 1 base from J, leaving 10 bases between. The CDR3 loop spans 15 amino acids. From germline, CDR1 is DFQATT and CDR2 SNEGSKA (reference sequence). CDR3 nucleotide sequence: TGCAGTGCTAGAGATCAAAGAGGGGCCAAAAACATTCAGTACTTC. It specifies CSARDQRGAKNIQYF.

This clonotype came up many times. J is TRBJ2-5 and V is TRBV7-2; D unclear. The germline V and J ends were trimmed by 4 bases and 2 bases, with 8 bases remaining between them. The CDR3 contains 13 residues. The germline V gene encodes CDR1 SGHTA and CDR2 FQGNSA. CDR3 region: CASSSYEQETQYF. The CDR3 DNA reads as TGTGCCAGCAGCTCCTACGAACAAGAGACCCAGTACTTC. Combining the CDR3 with reference TRBV7-2 and TRBJ2-5 gives the whole variable domain GAGVSQSPSNKVTEKGKDVELRCDPISGHTALYWYRQSLGQGLEFLIYFQGNSAPDKSGLPSDRFSAERTGGSVSTLTIQRTQQEDSAVYLCASSSYEQETQYFGPGTRLLVL.

This clonotype was picked up many times. The chain employs TRBV20-1 and TRBJ2-7, with 12 bases aligning to TRBD2. The germline gives CDR1 DFQATT, CDR2 SNEGSKA (reference sequence). The CDR3 consists of 14 residues. V was clipped by 3 bases and J by 3 bases; unmatched bases: 3. CDR3 nucleotide sequence: TGCAGTGCTAGGTCGGGACTAGCGGGCTACGAGCAGTACTTC. As protein: CSARSGLAGYEQYF.

Many counts were recorded for this clonotype. V usage is TRBV19 and J usage is TRBJ2-5; possibly TRBD1 for D (6 bases). V was trimmed by 3 bases and J by 9 bases, leaving 14 bases between them. The CDR3 covers 13 residues. In germline, CDR1 is LNHDA, CDR2 SQIVND (reference sequence). DNA of the CDR3: TGTGCCAGTAGTATTGTGGGGGCTAGGGCCCAGTACTTC. This sequence encodes CASSIVGARAQYF.

This clonotype showed up many times. The chain employs TRBV4-3 and TRBJ2-3; D is unclear. Trimming took 1 base from V and 2 from J, leaving 7 bases between them. The CDR3 length is 14 residues. Germline V gene sequence: CDR1 LGHNA, CDR2 YSLEER. The CDR3 bases are TGCGCCAGCAGCCAAGGGGGTTACACAGATACGCAGTATTTT. Translation gives CASSQGGYTDTQYF.

This clonotype was counted at least ten times. V is TRBV7-2 and J is TRBJ1-5, with TRBD1 matching over 11 bases. Germline V CDR1 and CDR2: SGHTA, FQGNSA. The CDR3 consists of 15 residues. The V gene end was trimmed by 4 bases and the J gene end by 5 bases; junction bases not matched to a gene: 4. CDR3 region: CASSSGTGGHQPQHF. In nucleotides, the CDR3 is TGTGCCAGCAGCTCAGGGACAGGGGGTCATCAGCCCCAGCATTTT.

This clonotype came up many times. The chain couples TRBV25-1 to TRBJ1-1; D unresolved. V was clipped by 3 bases and J by 5 bases, with 13 bases between them. The CDR3 is 14 amino acids. The V gene's germline CDR1 is MGHDK and CDR2 SYGVNS. The CDR3 bases are TGTGCCAGCAGTGATCGCAGCGAATGGACTGAAGCTTTCTTT. This gives the protein CASSDRSEWTEAFF.

There are a few counts of this clonotype. V usage is TRBV18 and J usage is TRBJ1-5; D ambiguous. V was shortened by 3 bases and J by 3 bases, with 9 bases between the two germline ends. The CDR3 has 14 residues. Germline lookup yields CDR1 KGHSH and CDR2 LQKENI. The CDR3, as DNA: TGTGCCAGCTCACCGTTACAGACCAATCAGCCCCAGCATTTT. This sequence encodes CASSPLQTNQPQHF.

This clonotype occurred many times. The chain is built from TRBV19 and TRBJ2-3, with D perhaps assigned TRBD1 or TRBD2 (6 bases each). V was shortened by 5 bases and J by 3 bases, with 18 bases between the two germline ends. The CDR3 sequence is 16 residues long. Germline V gene sequence: CDR1 LNHDA, CDR2 SQIVND (reference sequence). In nucleotides, the CDR3 is TGTGCCAGTAGTGGACGGGACAAGGGGAGGACAGATACGCAGTATTTT. It specifies CASSGRDKGRTDTQYF.

In its sample, this clonotype was seen many times. The V gene is TRBV12-3 or TRBV12-4, the J gene TRBJ1-3, with no clear D. The CDR3 loop spans 11 amino acids. The V end was cut by 8 bases, the J end by 4 bases, with 6 bases between. The DNA for the CDR3 is TGTGCCAGCGGGAGCGGAAACACCATATATTTT. Residues: CASGSGNTIYF.

This clonotype has more than one count but fewer than ten. The chain recombines TRBV12-3 or TRBV12-4 with TRBJ2-3; D is ambiguous. The CDR3 has 15 residues. V was cut by 3 bases and J by 0 bases, with 10 bases left in between. The CDR3 nucleotides are TGTGCCAGCAGTTTGAGGCGCTTCAGCACAGATACGCAGTATTTT. It codes for CASSLRRFSTDTQYF.